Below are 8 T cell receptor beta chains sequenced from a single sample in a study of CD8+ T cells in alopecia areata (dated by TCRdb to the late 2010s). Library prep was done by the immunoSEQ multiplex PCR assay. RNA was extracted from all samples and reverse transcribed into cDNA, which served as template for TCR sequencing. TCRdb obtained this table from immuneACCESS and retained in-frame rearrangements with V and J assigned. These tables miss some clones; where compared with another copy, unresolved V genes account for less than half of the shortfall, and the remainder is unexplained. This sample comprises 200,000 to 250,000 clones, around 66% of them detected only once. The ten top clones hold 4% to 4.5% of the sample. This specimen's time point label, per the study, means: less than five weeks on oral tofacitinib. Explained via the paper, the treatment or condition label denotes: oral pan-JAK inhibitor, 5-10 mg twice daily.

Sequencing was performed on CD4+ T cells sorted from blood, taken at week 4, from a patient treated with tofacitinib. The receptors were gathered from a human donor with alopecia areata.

The chain's CDR3 is CASSQEVWGATEAFF. CDR3 sequence (DNA): TGCGCCAGCAGCCAAGAAGTATGGGGGGCGACTGAAGCTTTCTTT. The J gene is TRBJ1-1, the V gene TRBV4-3, with a tentative D call TRBD1 (6 bases). From germline, CDR1 is LGHNA and CDR2 YSLEER. The CDR3 extends over 15 amino acids. Trimming stripped 0 bases from V and 5 bases from J, with 13 bases between.

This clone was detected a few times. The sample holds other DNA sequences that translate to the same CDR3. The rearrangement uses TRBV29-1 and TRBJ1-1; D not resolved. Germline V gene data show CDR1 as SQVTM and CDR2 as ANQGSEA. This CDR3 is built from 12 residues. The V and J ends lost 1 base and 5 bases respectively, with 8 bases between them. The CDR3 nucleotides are TGCAGCGTTGAAGGGTCGGGAACTGAAGCTTTCTTT. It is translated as CSVEGSGTEAFF.

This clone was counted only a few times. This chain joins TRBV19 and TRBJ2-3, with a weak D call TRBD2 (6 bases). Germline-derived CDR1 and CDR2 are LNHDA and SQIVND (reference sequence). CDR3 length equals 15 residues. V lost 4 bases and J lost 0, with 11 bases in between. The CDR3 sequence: CASSTDGGSTDTQYF. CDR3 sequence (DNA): TGTGCCAGTAGTACGGACGGGGGAAGCACAGATACGCAGTATTTT.

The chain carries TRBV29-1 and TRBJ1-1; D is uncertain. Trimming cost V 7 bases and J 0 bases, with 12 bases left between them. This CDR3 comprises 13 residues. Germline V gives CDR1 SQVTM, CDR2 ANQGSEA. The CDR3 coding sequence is TGCAGCGCCTCCCAGATTTTGAACACTGAAGCTTTCTTT. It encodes CSASQILNTEAFF.

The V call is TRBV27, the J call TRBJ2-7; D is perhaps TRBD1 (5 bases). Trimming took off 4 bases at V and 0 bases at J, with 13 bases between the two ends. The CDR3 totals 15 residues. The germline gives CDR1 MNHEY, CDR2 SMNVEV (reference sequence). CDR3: CASSSRRGSSYEQYF. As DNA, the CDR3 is TGTGCCAGCAGTTCCCGAAGGGGCAGCTCCTACGAGCAGTACTTC.

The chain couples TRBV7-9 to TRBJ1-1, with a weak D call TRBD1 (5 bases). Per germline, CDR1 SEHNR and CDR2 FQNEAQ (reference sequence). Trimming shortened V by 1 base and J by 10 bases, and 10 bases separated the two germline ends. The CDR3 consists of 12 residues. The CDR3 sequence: CASSLEGLGAFF. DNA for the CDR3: TGTGCCAGCAGCTTAGAGGGGTTAGGAGCTTTCTTT.

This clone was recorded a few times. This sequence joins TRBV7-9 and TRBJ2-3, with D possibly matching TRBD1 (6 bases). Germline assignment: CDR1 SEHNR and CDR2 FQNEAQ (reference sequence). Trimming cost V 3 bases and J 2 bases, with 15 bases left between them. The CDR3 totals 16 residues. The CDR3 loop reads CASSLTGPSHTDTQYF. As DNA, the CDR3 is TGTGCCAGCAGCTTGACAGGTCCTTCACACACAGATACGCAGTATTTT. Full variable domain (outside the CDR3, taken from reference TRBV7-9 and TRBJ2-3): DTGVSQNPRHKITKRGQNVTFRCDPISEHNRLYWYRQTLGQGPEFLTYFQNEAQLEKSRLLSDRFSAERPKGSFSTLEIQRTEQGDSAMYLCASSLTGPSHTDTQYFGPGTRLTVL.

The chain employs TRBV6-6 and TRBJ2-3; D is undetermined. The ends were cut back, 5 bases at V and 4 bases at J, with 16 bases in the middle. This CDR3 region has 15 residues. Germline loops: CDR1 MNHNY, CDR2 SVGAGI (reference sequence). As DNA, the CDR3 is TGTGCCAGCAGTCAGCTAGTAGTACCCTCAGATACGCAGTATTTT. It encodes CASSQLVVPSDTQYF.